The 21 T cell receptor beta chains presented below share a single source sample, sequenced in a study of beta chain features in type 1 diabetes. Expressed TCRB transcripts were sequenced because the entire RNA isolate underwent reverse transcription. The data were produced by immunoSEQ multiplex PCR, yet TCRdb's version contains in-frame clones alone and is incomplete. This table holds roughly 290,000 clones, about 8% found once. The sequenced sample consisted of central memory CD4+ T cells from blood. The source of these receptors is a woman younger than 30 in good health.

The chain combines TRBV27 with TRBJ2-3; D remains ambiguous. Germline V gives CDR1 MNHEY, CDR2 SMNVEV (reference sequence). The CDR3 extends over 14 amino acids. V lost 4 bases to trimming and J lost 5 bases, with 13 bases between them. The CDR3 reads CASSYRGYVDTQYF. CDR3 DNA: TGTGCCAGCAGTTACCGCGGATACGTAGATACGCAGTATTTT.

The J gene is TRBJ1-1, the V gene TRBV6-5; D is perhaps TRBD1 (5 bases). This CDR3 comprises 13 residues. Per the germline V gene, CDR1 is MNHEY and CDR2 is SVGAGI. V was cut by 0 bases and J by 10 bases, with 12 bases left in between. CDR3 region: CASSYSWGVAAFF. In DNA, the CDR3 is TGTGCCAGCAGTTACTCTTGGGGGGTTGCAGCTTTCTTT.

This clone was seen a few times. The chain combines TRBV29-1 with TRBJ2-5, with TRBD2 matching over 8 bases. The CDR3 has 12 amino acids. Germline CDR1 reads SQVTM; CDR2 reads ANQGSEA. Trimming removed 6 bases from V and 4 bases from J; junction bases left unmatched: 4. The CDR3 nucleotides are TGCAGCGTAAAGGCGGGGGGAGAGACCCAGTACTTC. Amino acid sequence: CSVKAGGETQYF.

This chain uses TRBV11-2 with TRBJ2-3, with 7 bases aligning to TRBD1. The germline V gene encodes CDR1 SGHAT and CDR2 FQNNGV. The trim removed 1 base at V and 2 bases at J, leaving 12 bases unmatched. This CDR3 region has 18 residues. The chain's CDR3 is CASSLAQGGRIYTDTQYF. The CDR3 region has the DNA TGTGCCAGCAGCTTAGCGCAAGGGGGCAGAATCTACACAGATACGCAGTATTTT.

The CDR3 coding sequence is TGTGCCAGCAGCGTAGAGACAGGGTTGTACCAAGAGACCCAGTACTTC. Encoded protein: CASSVETGLYQETQYF. The V gene is TRBV9, the J gene TRBJ2-5; the match to TRBD1 covers 7 bases. This CDR3 spans 16 amino acids. V shed 0 bases, J shed 0 bases, and the junction held 5 bases outside the gene matches. Germline CDR1 and CDR2: SGDLS and YYNGEE. The variable domain in full, with the rest retrieved from reference TRBV9 and TRBJ2-5, is DSGVTQTPKHLITATGQRVTLRCSPRSGDLSVYWYQQSLDQGLQFLIQYYNGEERAKGNILERFSAQQFPDLHSELNLSSLELGDSALYFCASSVETGLYQETQYFGPGTRLLVL.

This sequence joins TRBV6-4 and TRBJ2-1; D remains unclear. The CDR3 sequence is 18 residues long. Germline assignment: CDR1 MRHNA and CDR2 SNTAGT. The V and J ends lost 0 bases and 0 bases respectively, with 15 bases between them. CDR3 amino acids: CASSDSIGPASSYNEQFF. CDR3 DNA sequence: TGTGCCAGCAGTGACTCGATCGGTCCGGCGAGCTCCTACAATGAGCAGTTCTTC.

This clone was recorded a few times. The chain recombines TRBV5-4 with TRBJ2-1; possibly TRBD2 for D (5 bases). Germline-derived CDR1 and CDR2 are SGHNT and YYREEE (reference sequence). The CDR3 is 14 residues long. The V gene lost 0 bases and the J gene lost 8 bases, with 12 bases spanning the gap. CDR3 amino acids: CASSLVLESHEQFF. CDR3 DNA sequence: TGTGCCAGCAGCTTGGTACTAGAGTCCCATGAGCAGTTCTTC.

This clone was counted a few times. This rearrangement joins TRBV21-1 to TRBJ2-7; the table's D gene call, TRBD1, was not cross checked with the DNA. TRBV21-1 corresponds to a pseudogene. This CDR3 is built from 15 residues. The CDR3 sequence: CASSPMRTGGHEQYV. In DNA, the CDR3 is TGTGCCAGCAGCCCCATGAGGACAGGGGGCCACGAGCAGTACGTC.

The rearrangement links TRBV11-2 to TRBJ1-1, with D unresolved. The CDR3 runs 11 residues. The germline gives CDR1 SGHAT, CDR2 FQNNGV. V was trimmed by 4 bases and J by 4 bases, leaving 4 bases between them. The CDR3 DNA follows: TGTGCCAGCAGCTCCCTCACTGAAGCTTTCTTT. It specifies CASSSLTEAFF.

This clone appeared a few times. V gene TRBV5-1 combines with J gene TRBJ2-1, with a tentative D call TRBD2 (5 bases). Per the germline V gene, CDR1 is SGHRS and CDR2 is YFSETQ. V gave up 0 bases and J gave up 8 bases, with 12 bases separating them. This CDR3 contains 14 residues. The CDR3 DNA reads TGCGCCAGCAGCTTGGAGGGCCTCGGGGATGAGCAGTTCTTC. Translated: CASSLEGLGDEQFF.

This clone came up a few times. The rearrangement links TRBV5-1 to TRBJ2-6; 8 bases are a match to TRBD1. With 0 bases clipped from V and 4 bases from J, the junction kept 6 bases outside the gene matches. CDR1 SGHRS and CDR2 YFSETQ come from the germline V gene. This CDR3 spans 17 amino acids. CDR3 sequence: CASSLVAGGAGANVLTF. CDR3 nucleotides: TGCGCCAGCAGCTTGGTCGCAGGGGGCGCCGGGGCCAACGTCCTGACTTTC.

This clone was observed a few times. This chain connects TRBV4-3 to TRBJ2-3; 7 nucleotides line up with TRBD2. With V trimmed by 5 bases and J by 3 bases, 8 bases remained unmatched. The germline gives CDR1 LGHNA, CDR2 YSLEER. CDR3 length equals 15 residues. CDR3 loop: CASSSSLAATDTQYF. The CDR3 DNA follows: TGCGCCAGCAGCTCTTCTCTAGCGGCAACAGATACGCAGTATTTT.

The rearrangement joins TRBV5-1 to TRBJ1-1, with D uncertain. The V end was cut by 5 bases, the J end by 1 base, with 9 bases between. Germline CDR1 and CDR2: SGHRS and YFSETQ. The CDR3 sequence is 13 residues long. The CDR3 region has the DNA TGCGCCAGCAGTGAGATAGGGAACACTGAAGCTTTCTTT. Its translation is CASSEIGNTEAFF.

This clone was picked up many times. The chain combines TRBV7-9 with TRBJ2-6; D is unclear. CDR3 size: 15 residues. Trimming pared 2 bases from V and 2 bases from J, leaving 7 bases between. Germline V CDR1 and CDR2: SEHNR, FQNEAQ (reference sequence). The CDR3: CASSLSAAGANVLTF. CDR3 bases: TGTGCCAGCAGCTTATCGGCAGCTGGGGCCAACGTCCTGACTTTC.

The chain is built from TRBV14 and TRBJ2-5; no clear D gene. CDR3 size: 15 residues. Germline V gene data show CDR1 as SGHDN and CDR2 as FVKESK. The ends were cut back, 0 bases at V and 7 bases at J, with 15 bases in the middle. This chain's CDR3 is CASSQDLSRVGTQYF. In DNA, the CDR3 is TGTGCCAGCAGCCAAGATCTATCAAGGGTCGGGACCCAGTACTTC.

V gene TRBV2 combines with J gene TRBJ2-2, with D possibly being TRBD1 (6 bases). Per the germline V gene, CDR1 is SNHLY and CDR2 is FYNNEI. This CDR3 contains 15 residues. V was shortened by 6 bases and J by 5 bases, with 16 bases between the two germline ends. The CDR3 DNA reads as TGTGCCAGCAGGGCAGGGGATCAGGGGACCGGGGAGCTGTTTTTT. It is translated as CASRAGDQGTGELFF. Variable domain in full (rest from reference TRBV2 and TRBJ2-2): EPEVTQTPSHQVTQMGQEVILRCVPISNHLYFYWYRQILGQKVEFLVSFYNNEISEKSEIFDDQFSVERPDGSNFTLKIRSTKLEDSAMYFCASRAGDQGTGELFFGEGSRLTVL.

This clone was seen ten or more times. The rearrangement joins TRBV28 to TRBJ1-2, with a tentative D call TRBD1 (5 bases). CDR3 size: 14 residues. Per germline, CDR1 MDHEN and CDR2 SYDVKM. Trimming shortened V by 3 bases and J by 8 bases, and 16 bases separated the two germline ends. The CDR3 here is CASSFKQLGRGYTF. CDR3 coding DNA: TGTGCCAGCAGTTTTAAACAGCTGGGACGGGGCTACACCTTC.

V is TRBV27 and J is TRBJ2-1, with 14 positions matching TRBD2. The CDR3 extends over 14 amino acids. The trim removed 6 bases at V and 7 bases at J, leaving 2 bases unmatched. Germline V gene sequence: CDR1 MNHEY, CDR2 SMNVEV (reference sequence). The CDR3 region has the DNA TGTGCCAGCAGGGGACTAGCGGGGGTTAATGAGCAGTTCTTC. Translating gives CASRGLAGVNEQFF.

This chain joins TRBV2 and TRBJ1-3; D ambiguous. Per germline, CDR1 SNHLY and CDR2 FYNNEI. This CDR3 region has 14 residues. The V end lost 1 base, the J end lost 2 bases, and 6 bases lay between the germline ends. CDR3 amino acids: CASSEVSAGNTIYF. The CDR3 DNA reads as TGTGCCAGCAGTGAAGTGTCAGCTGGAAACACCATATATTTT.

This sequence joins TRBV7-3 and TRBJ2-5; no clear D gene. Germline V gives CDR1 SGHTA, CDR2 FQGTGA. There are 13 residues in the CDR3. The V gene lost 5 bases and the J gene lost 5 bases, with 12 bases spanning the gap. CDR3 nucleotides: TGTGCCAGCAGCCACGGTAGCCGGGAGACCCAGTACTTC. Amino acid sequence: CASSHGSRETQYF.

This clone was detected a few times. The chain has TRBV11-2 and TRBJ1-6, with D uncertain. The ends were cut back, 1 base at V and 7 bases at J, with 8 bases in the middle. The V gene's germline CDR1 is SGHAT and CDR2 FQNNGV. The CDR3 has 14 residues. This chain's CDR3 is CASSLGPTNSPLHF. CDR3 in DNA: TGTGCCAGCAGCTTAGGTCCGACCAATTCACCCCTCCACTTT. The variable domain in full, with the rest retrieved from reference TRBV11-2 and TRBJ1-6, is EAGVAQSPRYKIIEKRQSVAFWCNPISGHATLYWYQQILGQGPKLLIQFQNNGVVDDSQLPKDRFSAERLKGVDSTLKIQPAKLEDSAVYLCASSLGPTNSPLHFGNGTRLTVT.